This TCR beta chain was profiled in a study of blood T cells in healthy people across ages. This CDR3 contains 13 residues. V was cut by 5 bases and J by 2 bases, with 8 bases left in between. The germline V gene has CDR1 SEHNR and CDR2 FQNEAQ (reference sequence). This clonotype has only a few counts. No antigen is known for it. Each of the donors had 8 to 10 milliliters of peripheral blood drawn into EDTA-treated Vacutainer tubes. Overall study findings and caveats: Expanded clonotype changes were possibly confounded by unknown donor CMV status. From one million sequenced T cells, diversity estimates were lower bounds.

The use of a sample-barcoded 5' primer and a J-beta primer mix characterized a second PCR of roughly 6 to 11 cycles. At least 2.5 million CDR3-containing paired-end reads were obtained per sample. TCRdb ran MiXCR on the 5' RACE reads and lists one entry per CDR3 protein. The sample carries around 1,800,000 distinct CDR3 sequences, around 42% recorded once. The sample taken for sequencing was blood. The V and J genes are TRBV7-9 and TRBJ2-3; D is uncertain. The TCR was taken from a human donor in good health. This CDR3 is CASSHGFTDTQYF. The CDR3 DNA sequence: TGTGCCAGCAGCCACGGTTTCACAGATACGCAGTATTTT.